The rows below give T cell receptor beta chains drawn from one sample of a study of shared clonotypes between healthy human individuals. Using immunoSEQ multiplex PCR, the repertoire was profiled, and TCRdb retains in-frame clones only, with some absent. The sample has about 2.3 million clones; 85% to 95% are singletons. Material: naive CD4+ T cells from PBMCs. These receptors all come from a man aged 18 to 30 in good health. Some clones in this sample may be carry-over from other donors' samples. Each CDR3 is given with its conserved first and last residue. The D gene is left open where the match is weak. Not every row has a clone size; where given, it reads once, few, many or a size class.

CDR3 length: 15
D gene: -
clone size: -
J gene: TRBJ2-3
V gene: TRBV18
CDR3 DNA: TGTGCCAGCTCACCACTGGGGCCGGTCACAGATACGCAGTATTTT
CDR3 protein: CASSPLGPVTDTQYF

CDR3 length: 14
D gene: -
clone size: -
J gene: TRBJ2-5
V gene: TRBV5-1
CDR3 DNA: TGCGCCAGCAGAGACCCTAACACCCAAGAGACCCAGTACTTC
CDR3 protein: CASRDPNTQETQYF

CDR3 length: 13
D gene: -
clone size: -
J gene: TRBJ2-5
V gene: TRBV7-3
CDR3 DNA: TGTGCCAGCAGCCCCCGCCCCCAAGAGACCCAGTACTTC
CDR3 protein: CASSPRPQETQYF

CDR3 length: 14
D gene: -
clone size: few
J gene: TRBJ1-1
V gene: TRBV30
CDR3 DNA: TGTGCCTGGACAGGATGGGCTATGAACACTGAAGCTTTCTTT
CDR3 protein: CAWTGWAMNTEAFF

CDR3 length: 16
D gene: -
clone size: -
J gene: TRBJ1-1
V gene: TRBV28
CDR3 DNA: TGTGCCAGCAGTTTAAGTCGTCGAACCATGAACACTGAAGCTTTCTTT
CDR3 protein: CASSLSRRTMNTEAFF

CDR3 length: 16
D gene: -
clone size: -
J gene: TRBJ1-5
V gene: TRBV19
CDR3 DNA: TGTGCCAGTAGTATTTATAGGTACGAGAGCAATCAGCCCCAGCATTTT
CDR3 protein: CASSIYRYESNQPQHF

CDR3 length: 14
D gene: -
clone size: -
J gene: TRBJ1-2
V gene: TRBV7-2
CDR3 DNA: TGTGCCAGCAGCACGCCCAGGGGTCACTATGGCTACACCTTC
CDR3 protein: CASSTPRGHYGYTF

CDR3 length: 15
D gene: TRBD1
clone size: once
J gene: TRBJ1-2
V gene: TRBV5-1
CDR3 DNA: TGCGCCAGCAGCTTGGGACAGGGCTTGGTCTATGGCTACACCTTC
CDR3 protein: CASSLGQGLVYGYTF

CDR3 length: 15
D gene: -
clone size: -
J gene: TRBJ1-4
V gene: TRBV19
CDR3 DNA: TGTGCCAGTAGTATTTACCGGGGCAGTAATGAAAAACTGTTTTTT
CDR3 protein: CASSIYRGSNEKLFF

CDR3 length: 15
D gene: -
clone size: once
J gene: TRBJ2-1
V gene: TRBV6-5
CDR3 DNA: TGTGCCAGCAAGGCCGGGACTGACCTTTACAATGAGCAGTTCTTC
CDR3 protein: CASKAGTDLYNEQFF

CDR3 length: 16
D gene: TRBD1
clone size: -
J gene: TRBJ1-5
V gene: TRBV7-2
CDR3 DNA: TGTGCCAGCAGCTTAGTGTTCGGACAGGGCGGGCAGCCCCAGCATTTT
CDR3 protein: CASSLVFGQGGQPQHF

CDR3 length: 15
D gene: -
clone size: once
J gene: TRBJ1-2
V gene: TRBV28
CDR3 DNA: TGTGCCAGCACCGTAGGGGTACGGGGGGTCGGTGGCTACACCTTC
CDR3 protein: CASTVGVRGVGGYTF

CDR3 length: 15
D gene: -
clone size: -
J gene: TRBJ2-5
V gene: TRBV5-6
CDR3 DNA: TGTGCCAGCAGCCTTCGCTGGACGGGACAAGAGACCCAGTACTTC
CDR3 protein: CASSLRWTGQETQYF

CDR3 length: 15
D gene: TRBD2
clone size: -
J gene: TRBJ2-5
V gene: TRBV4-2
CDR3 DNA: TGTGCCAGCAGCCAAGGTCTAGCGGGTGGAGAGACCCAGTACTTC
CDR3 protein: CASSQGLAGGETQYF

CDR3 length: 12
D gene: -
clone size: -
J gene: TRBJ2-7
V gene: TRBV28
CDR3 DNA: TGTGCCAGCCATCAGCCCCCGTCCGAGCAGTACTTC
CDR3 protein: CASHQPPSEQYF

CDR3 length: 15
D gene: TRBD2
clone size: -
J gene: TRBJ2-1
V gene: TRBV7-7
CDR3 DNA: TGTGCCAGCAGCCCGGGACTAGCGGGTGGCAATGAGCAGTTCTTC
CDR3 protein: CASSPGLAGGNEQFF

CDR3 length: 13
D gene: TRBD1
clone size: -
J gene: TRBJ2-2
V gene: TRBV29-1
CDR3 DNA: TGCAGCCATACAGGGGGCAACACCGGGGAGCTGTTTTTT
CDR3 protein: CSHTGGNTGELFF

CDR3 length: 14
D gene: -
clone size: once
J gene: TRBJ1-5
V gene: TRBV30
CDR3 DNA: TGTGCCTGGAGTGCCGCGACAGGAGGACAGCCCCAGCATTTT
CDR3 protein: CAWSAATGGQPQHF

CDR3 length: 15
D gene: TRBD1
clone size: once
J gene: TRBJ2-2
V gene: TRBV6-5
CDR3 DNA: TGTGCCAGCAGTTACTGGACAGGCTACACCGGGGAGCTGTTTTTT
CDR3 protein: CASSYWTGYTGELFF

CDR3 length: 14
D gene: -
clone size: -
J gene: TRBJ2-7
V gene: TRBV6-1
CDR3 DNA: TGTGCCAGCAGTGAAGGGGCAGCGATCTACGAGCAGTACTTC
CDR3 protein: CASSEGAAIYEQYF

CDR3 length: 14
D gene: -
clone size: -
J gene: TRBJ2-5
V gene: TRBV7-9
CDR3 DNA: TGTGCCAGCAGCTCCCAGACAGTCCAAGAGACCCAGTACTTC
CDR3 protein: CASSSQTVQETQYF

CDR3 length: 15
D gene: TRBD1
clone size: -
J gene: TRBJ1-2
V gene: TRBV6-5
CDR3 DNA: TGTGCCAGCAGAAAGGACAGGGGACTAGACTATGGCTACACCTTC
CDR3 protein: CASRKDRGLDYGYTF

CDR3 length: 18
D gene: TRBD1
clone size: -
J gene: TRBJ2-1
V gene: TRBV5-1
CDR3 DNA: TGCGCCAGCAGCTTGGGACAGGGGGCGACGGTTGGACACGATGAGCAGTTCTTC
CDR3 protein: CASSLGQGATVGHDEQFF

CDR3 length: 16
D gene: -
clone size: -
J gene: TRBJ1-2
V gene: TRBV4-1
CDR3 DNA: TGCGCCAGCAGCCAAGGGCCCGGTGGGTTGGGCTATGGCTACACCTTC
CDR3 protein: CASSQGPGGLGYGYTF

CDR3 length: 16
D gene: -
clone size: -
J gene: TRBJ2-1
V gene: TRBV5-1
CDR3 DNA: TGCGCCAGCAGCTTGGCTTTCTTAACGGGGGTGAATGAGCAGTTCTTC
CDR3 protein: CASSLAFLTGVNEQFF

CDR3 length: 14
D gene: -
clone size: few
J gene: TRBJ1-1
V gene: TRBV18
CDR3 DNA: TGTGCCAGCTCACCAATGTTTTCTAACACTGAAGCTTTCTTT
CDR3 protein: CASSPMFSNTEAFF

CDR3 length: 13
D gene: -
clone size: once
J gene: TRBJ2-1
V gene: TRBV9
CDR3 DNA: TGTGCCAGCAGCAAGGACGAGAGCAGGAAGCAGTTCTTC
CDR3 protein: CASSKDESRKQFF

CDR3 length: 13
D gene: TRBD1
clone size: -
J gene: TRBJ1-2
V gene: TRBV4-3
CDR3 DNA: TGCGCCAGCAGCCGGGACAGGGTGCGTGGCTACACCTTC
CDR3 protein: CASSRDRVRGYTF

CDR3 length: 19
D gene: TRBD2
clone size: once
J gene: TRBJ2-3
V gene: TRBV7-9
CDR3 DNA: TGTGCCAGCAGCCGCGCGGGGGGGACTAGAGTCACCAGCACAGATACGCAGTATTTT
CDR3 protein: CASSRAGGTRVTSTDTQYF

CDR3 length: 15
D gene: TRBD2
clone size: -
J gene: TRBJ2-3
V gene: TRBV19
CDR3 DNA: TGTGCCAGTAGTATGGGGGGACTAGCTGCAGATACGCAGTATTTT
CDR3 protein: CASSMGGLAADTQYF

CDR3 length: 14
D gene: TRBD2
clone size: -
J gene: TRBJ2-3
V gene: TRBV7-3
CDR3 DNA: TGTGCCAGCAGCTTAGGGACTAGCGGAGATACGCAGTATTTT
CDR3 protein: CASSLGTSGDTQYF

CDR3 length: 13
D gene: TRBD1
clone size: -
J gene: TRBJ2-1
V gene: TRBV10-1
CDR3 DNA: TGCGCCCCCCAGGGGGCGGTCTACAATGAGCAGTTCTTC
CDR3 protein: CAPQGAVYNEQFF